This paragraph covers one T cell receptor (beta chain) sequence. This entry belongs to a study of CD8+ T cells in alopecia areata. Study background: The study gave treated patients oral tofacitinib at 5 to 10 mg twice daily.

Sequencing used cDNA as its template, made by extracting RNA and reverse transcribing it. TCRdb's table, derived via immunoSEQ multiplex PCR, lists solely in-frame clones and lacks some. The sample consists of about 280,000 clones, 58% of them appearing once. Treatment given: oral pan-JAK inhibitor, 5-10 mg twice daily. V was shortened by 0 bases and J by 3 bases, with 14 bases between the two germline ends. This CDR3 has 16 residues. Germline-derived CDR1 and CDR2 are SGHRS and YFSETQ. This sequence originates from a human donor with alopecia areata. The J gene is TRBJ2-3, the V gene TRBV5-1, with unresolved D. The starting material was CD4+ T cells sorted from blood, obtained at week 24, from a patient treated with tofacitinib. DNA for the CDR3: TGCGCCAGCAGCTTGGTACGTCCCGCGGAGACAGATACGCAGTATTTT. This sequence encodes CASSLVRPAETDTQYF.